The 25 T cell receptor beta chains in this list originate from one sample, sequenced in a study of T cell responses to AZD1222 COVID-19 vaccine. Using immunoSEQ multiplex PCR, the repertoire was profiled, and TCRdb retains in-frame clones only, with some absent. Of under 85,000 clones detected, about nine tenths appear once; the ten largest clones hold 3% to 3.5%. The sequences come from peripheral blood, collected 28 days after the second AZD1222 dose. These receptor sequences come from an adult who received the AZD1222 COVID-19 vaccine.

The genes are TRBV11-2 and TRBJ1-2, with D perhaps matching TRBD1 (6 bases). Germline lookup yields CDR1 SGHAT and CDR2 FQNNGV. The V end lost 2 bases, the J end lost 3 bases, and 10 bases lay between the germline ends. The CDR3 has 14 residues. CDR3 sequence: CASSLTGYDYGYTF. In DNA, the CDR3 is TGTGCCAGCAGCTTAACAGGGTATGACTATGGCTACACCTTC.

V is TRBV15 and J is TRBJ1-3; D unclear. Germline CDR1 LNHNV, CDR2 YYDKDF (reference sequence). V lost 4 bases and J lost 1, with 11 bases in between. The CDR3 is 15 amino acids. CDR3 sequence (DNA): TGTGCCACCAGCAATCAGAGGTTATCTGGAAACACCATATATTTT. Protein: CATSNQRLSGNTIYF.

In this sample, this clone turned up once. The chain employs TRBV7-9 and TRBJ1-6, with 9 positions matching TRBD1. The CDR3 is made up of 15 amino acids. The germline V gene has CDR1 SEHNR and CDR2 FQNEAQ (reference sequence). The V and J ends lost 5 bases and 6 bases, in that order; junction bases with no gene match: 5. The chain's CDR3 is CASSDRDRANSPLHF. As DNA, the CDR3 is TGTGCCAGCAGCGACCGGGACAGGGCTAATTCACCCCTCCACTTT. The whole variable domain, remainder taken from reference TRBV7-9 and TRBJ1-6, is DTGVSQNPRHKITKRGQNVTFRCDPISEHNRLYWYRQTLGQGPEFLTYFQNEAQLEKSRLLSDRFSAERPKGSFSTLEIQRTEQGDSAMYLCASSDRDRANSPLHFGNGTRLTVT.

The CDR3 sequence: CASSGGRSKDEKLFF. The CDR3 DNA is TGTGCCAGCAGCGGAGGGAGGAGTAAAGATGAAAAACTGTTTTTT. The chain is built from TRBV25-1 and TRBJ1-4, with D uncertain. CDR1 is MGHDK and CDR2 is SYGVNS in the germline V gene. Trimming shortened V by 6 bases and J by 6 bases, and 17 bases separated the two germline ends. This CDR3 comprises 15 residues.

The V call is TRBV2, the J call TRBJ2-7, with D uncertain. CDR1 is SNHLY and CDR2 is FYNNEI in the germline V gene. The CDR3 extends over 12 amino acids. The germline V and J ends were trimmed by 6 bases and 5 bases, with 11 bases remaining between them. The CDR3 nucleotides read TGTGCCAGCAGGGACGAGACCCACGAGCAGTACTTC. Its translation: CASRDETHEQYF.

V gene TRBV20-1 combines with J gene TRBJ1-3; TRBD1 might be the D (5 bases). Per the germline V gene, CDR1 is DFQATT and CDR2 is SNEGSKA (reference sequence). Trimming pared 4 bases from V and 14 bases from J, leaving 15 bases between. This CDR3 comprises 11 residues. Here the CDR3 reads CSATRGAGLYF. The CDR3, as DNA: TGCAGTGCTACCCGAGGCGCAGGGTTATATTTT.

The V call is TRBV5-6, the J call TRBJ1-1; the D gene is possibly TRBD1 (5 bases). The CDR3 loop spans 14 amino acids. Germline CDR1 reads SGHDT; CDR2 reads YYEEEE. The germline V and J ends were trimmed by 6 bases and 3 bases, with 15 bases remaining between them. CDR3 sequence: CASIEEGLHTEAFF. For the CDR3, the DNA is TGTGCCAGCATCGAAGAGGGGCTTCACACTGAAGCTTTCTTT. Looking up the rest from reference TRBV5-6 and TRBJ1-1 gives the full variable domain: DAGVTQSPTHLIKTRGQQVTLRCSPKSGHDTVSWYQQALGQGPQFIFQYYEEEERQRGNFPDRFSGHQFPNYSSELNVNALLLGDSALYLCASIEEGLHTEAFFGQGTRLTVV.

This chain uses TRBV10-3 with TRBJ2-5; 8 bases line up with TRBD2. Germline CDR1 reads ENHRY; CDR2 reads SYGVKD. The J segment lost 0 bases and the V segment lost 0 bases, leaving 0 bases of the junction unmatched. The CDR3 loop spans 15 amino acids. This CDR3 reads CAISESGGDQETQYF. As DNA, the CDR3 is TGTGCCATCAGTGAGTCCGGGGGGGACCAAGAGACCCAGTACTTC.

CDR3 sequence: CASSLARNNEQFF. CDR3 in DNA: TGTGCCAGCAGCTTAGCGCGAAACAATGAGCAGTTCTTC. The gene calls are TRBV11-2 and TRBJ2-1; D remains unclear. Per the germline V gene, CDR1 is SGHAT and CDR2 is FQNNGV. There are 13 residues in the CDR3. Trimming took off 1 base at V and 5 bases at J, with 6 bases between the two ends.

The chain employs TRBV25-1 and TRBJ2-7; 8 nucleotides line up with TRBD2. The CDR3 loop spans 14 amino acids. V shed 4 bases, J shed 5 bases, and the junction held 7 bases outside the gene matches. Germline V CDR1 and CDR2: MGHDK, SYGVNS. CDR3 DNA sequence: TGTGCCAGCAGTGTCACGGGGGGGTATAACGAGCAGTACTTC. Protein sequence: CASSVTGGYNEQYF.

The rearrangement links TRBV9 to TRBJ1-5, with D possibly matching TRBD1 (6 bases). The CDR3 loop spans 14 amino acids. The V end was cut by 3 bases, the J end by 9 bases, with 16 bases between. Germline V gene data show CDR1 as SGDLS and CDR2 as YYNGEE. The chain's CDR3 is CASSEDSSRGPQHF. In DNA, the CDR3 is TGTGCCAGCAGCGAGGACAGCTCCAGGGGGCCCCAGCATTTT.

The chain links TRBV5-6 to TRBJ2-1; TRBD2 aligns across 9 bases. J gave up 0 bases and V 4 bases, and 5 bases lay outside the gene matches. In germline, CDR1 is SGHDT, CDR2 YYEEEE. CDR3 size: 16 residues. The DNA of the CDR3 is TGTGCCAGCAGCGGGAATAGCGGGAGCTCCTACAATGAGCAGTTCTTC. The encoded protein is CASSGNSGSSYNEQFF.

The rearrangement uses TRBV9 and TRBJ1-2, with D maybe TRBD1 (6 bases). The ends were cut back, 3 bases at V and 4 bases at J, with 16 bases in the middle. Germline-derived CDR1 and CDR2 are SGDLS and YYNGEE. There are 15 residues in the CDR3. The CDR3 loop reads CASSAIPQGSYGYTF. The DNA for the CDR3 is TGTGCCAGCAGCGCGATTCCACAGGGATCCTATGGCTACACCTTC.

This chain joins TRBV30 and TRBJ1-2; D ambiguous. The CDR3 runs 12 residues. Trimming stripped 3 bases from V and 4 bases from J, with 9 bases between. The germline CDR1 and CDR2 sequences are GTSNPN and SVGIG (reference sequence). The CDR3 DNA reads TGTGCCTGGAGCTCGGGAAGCTATGGCTACACCTTC. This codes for CAWSSGSYGYTF.

The CDR3 is CASSPGAGNTIYF. In DNA form, the CDR3 reads TGTGCCAGCAGCCCCGGGGCTGGAAACACCATATATTTT. The chain couples TRBV5-6 to TRBJ1-3; D unclear. This CDR3 has 13 amino acids. CDR1 and CDR2 (germline): SGHDT, YYEEEE. Trimming took 4 bases from V and 2 from J, leaving 7 bases between them.

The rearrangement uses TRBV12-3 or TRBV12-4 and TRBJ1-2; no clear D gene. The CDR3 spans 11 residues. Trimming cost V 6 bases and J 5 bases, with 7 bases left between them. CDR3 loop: CASRENYGYTF. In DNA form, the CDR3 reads TGTGCCAGCAGGGAAAATTATGGCTACACCTTC.

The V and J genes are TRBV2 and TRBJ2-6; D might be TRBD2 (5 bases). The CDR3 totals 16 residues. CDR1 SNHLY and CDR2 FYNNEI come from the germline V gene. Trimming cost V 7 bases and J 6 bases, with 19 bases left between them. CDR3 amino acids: CASTFFRVGVANVLTF. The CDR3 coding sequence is TGTGCCAGCACCTTTTTCAGAGTCGGGGTGGCCAACGTCCTGACTTTC.

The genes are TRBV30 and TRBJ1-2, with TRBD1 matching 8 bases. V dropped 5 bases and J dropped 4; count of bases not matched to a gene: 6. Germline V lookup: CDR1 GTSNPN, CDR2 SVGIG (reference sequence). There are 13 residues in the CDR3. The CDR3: CAWGQGLSYGYTF. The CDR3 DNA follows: TGTGCCTGGGGACAGGGTCTTAGCTATGGCTACACCTTC.

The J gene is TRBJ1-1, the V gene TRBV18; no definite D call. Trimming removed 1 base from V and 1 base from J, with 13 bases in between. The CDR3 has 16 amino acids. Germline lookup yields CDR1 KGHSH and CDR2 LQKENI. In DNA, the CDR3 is TGTGCCAGCTCACCACAAGCGGCAGCCTCGAACACTGAAGCTTTCTTT. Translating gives CASSPQAAASNTEAFF.

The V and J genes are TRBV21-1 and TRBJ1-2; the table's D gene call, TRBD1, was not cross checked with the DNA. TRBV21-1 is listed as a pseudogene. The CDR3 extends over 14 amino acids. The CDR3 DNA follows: TGTGCCAGCAGCAAGGGGGCAGGACCCTATGGCTACACCTTC. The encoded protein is CASSKGAGPYGYTF.

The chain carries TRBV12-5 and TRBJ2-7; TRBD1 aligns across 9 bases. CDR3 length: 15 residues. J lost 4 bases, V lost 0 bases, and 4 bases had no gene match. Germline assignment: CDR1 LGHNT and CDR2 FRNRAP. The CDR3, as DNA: TGTGCTAGTGGTTTGGTACAGGGGGCTGGGTACGAGCAGTACTTC. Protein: CASGLVQGAGYEQYF. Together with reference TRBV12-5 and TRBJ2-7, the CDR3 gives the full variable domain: DARVTQTPRHKVTEMGQEVTMRCQPILGHNTVFWYRQTMMQGLELLAYFRNRAPLDDSGMPKDRFSAEMPDATLATLKIQPSEPRDSAVYFCASGLVQGAGYEQYFGPGTRLTVT.

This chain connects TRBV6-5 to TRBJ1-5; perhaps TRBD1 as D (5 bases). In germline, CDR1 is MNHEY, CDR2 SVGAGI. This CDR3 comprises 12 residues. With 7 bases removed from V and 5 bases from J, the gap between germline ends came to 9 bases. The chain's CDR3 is CASIDSDQPQHF. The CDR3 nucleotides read TGTGCCAGCATCGACAGTGATCAGCCCCAGCATTTT.

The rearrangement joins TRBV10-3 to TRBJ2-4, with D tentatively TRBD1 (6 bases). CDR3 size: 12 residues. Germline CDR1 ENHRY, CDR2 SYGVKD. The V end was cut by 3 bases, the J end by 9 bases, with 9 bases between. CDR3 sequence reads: CAISETGRIQYF. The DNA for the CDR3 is TGTGCCATCAGTGAAACAGGGCGCATTCAGTACTTC.

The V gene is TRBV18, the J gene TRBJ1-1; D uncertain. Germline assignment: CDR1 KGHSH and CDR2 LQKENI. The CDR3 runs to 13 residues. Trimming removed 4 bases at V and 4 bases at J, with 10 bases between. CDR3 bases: TGTGCCAGCTCACAGGGCGCGGGCACTGAAGCTTTCTTT. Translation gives CASSQGAGTEAFF.

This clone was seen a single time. The chain's CDR3 is CASSGPGQGNQPQHF. The CDR3 DNA is TGTGCCAGCAGCGGACCGGGACAGGGGAATCAGCCCCAGCATTTT. The rearrangement links TRBV7-9 to TRBJ1-5; 10 bases align to TRBD1. This CDR3 comprises 15 residues. The ends lost 5 bases at V and 4 bases at J; junction bases unmatched: 5. Germline V CDR1 and CDR2: SEHNR, FQNEAQ (reference sequence).